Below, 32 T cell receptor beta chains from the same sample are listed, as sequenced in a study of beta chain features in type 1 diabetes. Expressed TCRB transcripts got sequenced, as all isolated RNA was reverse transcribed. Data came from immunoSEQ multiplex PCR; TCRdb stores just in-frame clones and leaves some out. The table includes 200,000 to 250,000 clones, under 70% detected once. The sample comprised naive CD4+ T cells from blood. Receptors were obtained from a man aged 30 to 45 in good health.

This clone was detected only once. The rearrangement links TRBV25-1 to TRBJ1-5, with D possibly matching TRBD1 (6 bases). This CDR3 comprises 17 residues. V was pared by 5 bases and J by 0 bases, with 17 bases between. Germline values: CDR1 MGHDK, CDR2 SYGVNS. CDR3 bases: TGTGCCAGCAGTAGGTACAGGGATTGGGATAGCAATCAGCCCCAGCATTTT. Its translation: CASSRYRDWDSNQPQHF.

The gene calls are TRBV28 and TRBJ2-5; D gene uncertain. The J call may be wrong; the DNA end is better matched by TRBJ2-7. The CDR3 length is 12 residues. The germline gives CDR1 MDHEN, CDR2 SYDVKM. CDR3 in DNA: TGTGCCAGCAGTTTAAACCGGGTCGAGCAGTACTTC. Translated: CASSLNRVEQYF.

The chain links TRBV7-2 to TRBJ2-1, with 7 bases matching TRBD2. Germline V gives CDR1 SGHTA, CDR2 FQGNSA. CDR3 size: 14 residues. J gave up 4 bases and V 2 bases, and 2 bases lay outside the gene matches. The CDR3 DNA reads TGTGCCAGCAGCTTACAGCGGGGTTACAATGAGCAGTTCTTC. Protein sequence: CASSLQRGYNEQFF.

Written as DNA, the CDR3 is TGTGCCAGCAGCGAGGGCCTAGTATCGCAAGAGACCCAGTACTTC. It is translated as CASSEGLVSQETQYF. The J gene is TRBJ2-5, the V gene TRBV9; D is unclear. The CDR3 sequence is 15 residues long. Per the germline V gene, CDR1 is SGDLS and CDR2 is YYNGEE. V lost 3 bases, J lost 2 bases, and 14 bases lay in between. Filled out from reference TRBV9 and TRBJ2-5, the complete variable domain reads DSGVTQTPKHLITATGQRVTLRCSPRSGDLSVYWYQQSLDQGLQFLIQYYNGEERAKGNILERFSAQQFPDLHSELNLSSLELGDSALYFCASSEGLVSQETQYFGPGTRLLVL.

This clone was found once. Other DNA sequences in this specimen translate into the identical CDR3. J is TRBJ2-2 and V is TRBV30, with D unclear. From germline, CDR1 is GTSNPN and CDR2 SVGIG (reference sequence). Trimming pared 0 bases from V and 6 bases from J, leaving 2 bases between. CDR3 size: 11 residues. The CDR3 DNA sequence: TGTGCCTGGAGTGTGGCCGGGGAGCTGTTTTTT. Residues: CAWSVAGELFF. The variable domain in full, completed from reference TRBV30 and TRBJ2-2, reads SQTIHQWPATLVQPVGSPLSLECTVEGTSNPNLYWYRQAAGRGLQLLFYSVGIGQISSEVPQNLSASRPQDRQFILSSKKLLLSDSGFYLCAWSVAGELFFGEGSRLTVL.

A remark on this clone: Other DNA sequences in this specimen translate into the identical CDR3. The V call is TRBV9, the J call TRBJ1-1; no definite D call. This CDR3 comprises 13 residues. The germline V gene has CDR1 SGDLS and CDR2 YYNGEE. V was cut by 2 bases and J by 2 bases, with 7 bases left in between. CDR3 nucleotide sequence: TGTGCCAGCAGCGTCGGTAGAAACACTGAAGCTTTCTTT. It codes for CASSVGRNTEAFF.

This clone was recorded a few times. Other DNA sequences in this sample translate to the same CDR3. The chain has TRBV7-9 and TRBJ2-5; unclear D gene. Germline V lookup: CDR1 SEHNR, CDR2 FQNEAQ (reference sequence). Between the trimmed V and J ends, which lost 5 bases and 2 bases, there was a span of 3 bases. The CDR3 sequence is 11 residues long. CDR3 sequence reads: CASSPQETQYF. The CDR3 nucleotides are TGTGCCAGCAGCCCACAAGAGACCCAGTACTTC.

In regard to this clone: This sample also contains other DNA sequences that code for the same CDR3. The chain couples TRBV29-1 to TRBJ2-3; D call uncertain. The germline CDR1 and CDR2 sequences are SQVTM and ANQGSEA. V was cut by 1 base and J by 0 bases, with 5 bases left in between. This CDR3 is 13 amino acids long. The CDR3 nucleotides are TGCAGCGTTGAAGTGGGGAGCACAGATACGCAGTATTTT. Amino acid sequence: CSVEVGSTDTQYF.

The CDR3 is CASTLRHEQFF. In DNA, the CDR3 is TGTGCCAGCACCCTTCGTCATGAGCAGTTCTTC. The rearrangement joins TRBV7-2 to TRBJ2-1, with D hard to call. Germline V gene data show CDR1 as SGHTA and CDR2 as FQGNSA. There are 11 residues in the CDR3. Trimming pared 7 bases from V and 8 bases from J, leaving 9 bases between.

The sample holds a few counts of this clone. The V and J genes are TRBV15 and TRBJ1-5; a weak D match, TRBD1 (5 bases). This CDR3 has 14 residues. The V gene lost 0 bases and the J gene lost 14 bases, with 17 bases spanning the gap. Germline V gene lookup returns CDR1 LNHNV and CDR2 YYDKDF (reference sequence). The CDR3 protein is CATSRDQRPGTEHF. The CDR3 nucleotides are TGTGCCACCAGCAGAGATCAAAGGCCTGGGACGGAGCATTTT. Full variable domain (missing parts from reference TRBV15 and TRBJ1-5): DAMVIQNPRYQVTQFGKPVTLSCSQTLNHNVMYWYQQKSSQAPKLLFHYYDKDFNNEADTPDNFQSRRPNTSFCFLDIRSPGLGDTAMYLCATSRDQRPGTEHFGDGTRLSIL.

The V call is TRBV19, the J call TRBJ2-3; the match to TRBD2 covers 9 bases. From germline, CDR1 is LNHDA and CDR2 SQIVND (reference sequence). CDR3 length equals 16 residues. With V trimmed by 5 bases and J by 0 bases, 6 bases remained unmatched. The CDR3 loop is CASSGLLAGSTDTQYF. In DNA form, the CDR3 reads TGTGCCAGTAGTGGATTACTAGCGGGTAGCACAGATACGCAGTATTTT.

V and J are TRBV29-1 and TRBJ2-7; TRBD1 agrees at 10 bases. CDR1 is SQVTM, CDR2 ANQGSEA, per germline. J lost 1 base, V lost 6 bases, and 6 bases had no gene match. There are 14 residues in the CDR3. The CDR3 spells CSVIGGQGSYEQYF. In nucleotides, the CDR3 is TGCAGCGTCATTGGGGGACAGGGGTCCTACGAGCAGTACTTC.

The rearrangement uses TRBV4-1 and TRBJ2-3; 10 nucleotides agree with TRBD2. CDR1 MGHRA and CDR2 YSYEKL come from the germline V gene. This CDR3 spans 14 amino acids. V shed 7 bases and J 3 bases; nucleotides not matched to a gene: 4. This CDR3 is CASTLAGVTDTQYF. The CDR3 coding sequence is TGCGCCAGCACCCTAGCGGGAGTAACAGATACGCAGTATTTT.

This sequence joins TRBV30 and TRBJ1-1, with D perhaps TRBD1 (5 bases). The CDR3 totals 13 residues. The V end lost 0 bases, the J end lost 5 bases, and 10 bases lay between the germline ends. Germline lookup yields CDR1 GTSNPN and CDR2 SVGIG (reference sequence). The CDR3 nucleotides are TGTGCCTGGAGTGTACGGGGCACGACTGAAGCTTTCTTT. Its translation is CAWSVRGTTEAFF.

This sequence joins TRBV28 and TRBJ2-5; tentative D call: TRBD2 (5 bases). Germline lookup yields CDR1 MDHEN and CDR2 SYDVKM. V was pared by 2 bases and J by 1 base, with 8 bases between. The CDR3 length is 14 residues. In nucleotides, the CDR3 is TGTGCCAGCAGTTTACCGGGATTCCAAGAGACCCAGTACTTC. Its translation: CASSLPGFQETQYF. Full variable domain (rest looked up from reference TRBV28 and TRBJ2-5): DVKVTQSSRYLVKRTGEKVFLECVQDMDHENMFWYRQDPGLGLRLIYFSYDVKMKEKGDIPEGYSVSREKKERFSLILESASTNQTSMYLCASSLPGFQETQYFGPGTRLLVL.

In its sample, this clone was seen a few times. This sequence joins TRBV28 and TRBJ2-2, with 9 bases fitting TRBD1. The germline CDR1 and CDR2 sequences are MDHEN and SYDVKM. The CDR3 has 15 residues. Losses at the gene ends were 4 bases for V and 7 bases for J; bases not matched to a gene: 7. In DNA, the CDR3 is TGTGCCAGCAGTTCCCCGGGACAGGGTATCGGGGAGCTGTTTTTT. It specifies CASSSPGQGIGELFF.

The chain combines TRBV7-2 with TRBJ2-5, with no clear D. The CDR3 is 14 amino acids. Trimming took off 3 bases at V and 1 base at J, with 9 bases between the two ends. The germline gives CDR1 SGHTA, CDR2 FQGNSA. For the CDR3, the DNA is TGTGCCAGCAGCTTGAGTCTAATCCAAGAGACCCAGTACTTC. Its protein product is CASSLSLIQETQYF.

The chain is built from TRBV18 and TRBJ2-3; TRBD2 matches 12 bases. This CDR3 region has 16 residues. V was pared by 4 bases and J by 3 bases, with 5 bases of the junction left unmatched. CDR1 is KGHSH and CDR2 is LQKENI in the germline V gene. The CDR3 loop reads CASSHRGTSGTDTQYF. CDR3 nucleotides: TGTGCCAGCTCACACCGCGGGACTAGCGGGACAGATACGCAGTATTTT.

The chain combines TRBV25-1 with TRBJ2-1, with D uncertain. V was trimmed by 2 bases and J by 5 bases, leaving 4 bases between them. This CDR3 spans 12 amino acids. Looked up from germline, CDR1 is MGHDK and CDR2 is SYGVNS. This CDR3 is CASSEPNNEQFF. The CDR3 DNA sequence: TGTGCCAGCAGTGAACCTAACAATGAGCAGTTCTTC.

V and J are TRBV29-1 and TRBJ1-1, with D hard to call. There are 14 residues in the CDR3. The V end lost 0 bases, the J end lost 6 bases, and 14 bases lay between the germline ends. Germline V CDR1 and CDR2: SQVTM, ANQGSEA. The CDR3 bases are TGCAGCGTTGAAGAGGGGTCCCTATTCGCTGAAGCTTTCTTT. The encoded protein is CSVEEGSLFAEAFF.

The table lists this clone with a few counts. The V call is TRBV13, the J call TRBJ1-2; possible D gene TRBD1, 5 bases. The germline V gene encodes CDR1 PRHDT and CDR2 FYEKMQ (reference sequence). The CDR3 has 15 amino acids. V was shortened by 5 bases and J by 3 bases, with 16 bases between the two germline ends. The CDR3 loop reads CASSPRGQGHYGYTF. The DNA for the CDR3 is TGTGCCAGCAGCCCCCGGGGCCAGGGCCACTATGGCTACACCTTC.

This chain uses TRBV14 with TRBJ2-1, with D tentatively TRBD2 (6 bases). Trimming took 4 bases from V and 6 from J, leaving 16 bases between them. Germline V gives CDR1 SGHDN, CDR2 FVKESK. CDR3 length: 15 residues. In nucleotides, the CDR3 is TGTGCCAGCAGCCTCAGCGGAGGGAGGAGCAATGAGCAGTTCTTC. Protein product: CASSLSGGRSNEQFF.

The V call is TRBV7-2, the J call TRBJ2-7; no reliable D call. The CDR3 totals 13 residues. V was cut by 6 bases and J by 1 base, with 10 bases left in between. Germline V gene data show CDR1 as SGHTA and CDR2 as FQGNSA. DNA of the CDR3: TGTGCCAGCAGTTTTAGCCCGTCCTACGAGCAGTACTTC. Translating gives CASSFSPSYEQYF.

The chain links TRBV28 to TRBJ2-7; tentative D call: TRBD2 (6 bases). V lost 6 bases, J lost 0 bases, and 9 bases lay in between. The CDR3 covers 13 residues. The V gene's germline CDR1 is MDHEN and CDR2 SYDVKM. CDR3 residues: CASREGSSYEQYF. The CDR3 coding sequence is TGTGCCAGCAGGGAGGGGAGCTCCTACGAGCAGTACTTC.

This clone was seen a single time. CDR3 residues: CASSLAGNSYNEQFF. DNA for the CDR3: TGCGCCAGCAGCTTGGCGGGGAACTCCTACAATGAGCAGTTCTTC. The V call is TRBV5-1, the J call TRBJ2-1; TRBD2 is a possible D gene (5 bases). The length of the CDR3 is 15 residues. The V gene lost 0 bases and the J gene lost 0 bases, with 7 bases spanning the gap. The V gene's germline CDR1 is SGHRS and CDR2 YFSETQ.

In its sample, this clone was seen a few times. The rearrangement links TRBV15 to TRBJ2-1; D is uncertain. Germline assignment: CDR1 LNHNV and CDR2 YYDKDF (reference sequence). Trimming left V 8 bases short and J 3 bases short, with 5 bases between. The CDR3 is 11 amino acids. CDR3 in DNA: TGTGCCACCGTGGGCTACAATGAGCAGTTCTTC. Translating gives CATVGYNEQFF.

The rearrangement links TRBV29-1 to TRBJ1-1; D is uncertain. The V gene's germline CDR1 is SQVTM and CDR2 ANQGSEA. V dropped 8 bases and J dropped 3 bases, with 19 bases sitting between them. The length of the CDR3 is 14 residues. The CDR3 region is CSSSRGTGDTEAFF. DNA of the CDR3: TGCAGCTCCTCGCGGGGTACCGGGGACACTGAAGCTTTCTTT.

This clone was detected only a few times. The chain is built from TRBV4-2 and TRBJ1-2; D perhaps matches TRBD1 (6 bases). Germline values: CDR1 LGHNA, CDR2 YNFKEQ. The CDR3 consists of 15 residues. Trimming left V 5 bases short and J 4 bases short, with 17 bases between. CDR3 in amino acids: CASSIRTGTSYGYTF. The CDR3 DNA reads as TGTGCCAGCAGCATACGAACCGGGACAAGCTATGGCTACACCTTC.

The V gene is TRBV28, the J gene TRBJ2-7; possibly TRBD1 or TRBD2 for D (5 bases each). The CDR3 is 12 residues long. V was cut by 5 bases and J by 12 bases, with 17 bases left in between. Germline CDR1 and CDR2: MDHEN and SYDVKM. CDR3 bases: TGTGCCAGCAGTGCAACCCTCACCGGGACGTACTTC. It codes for CASSATLTGTYF.

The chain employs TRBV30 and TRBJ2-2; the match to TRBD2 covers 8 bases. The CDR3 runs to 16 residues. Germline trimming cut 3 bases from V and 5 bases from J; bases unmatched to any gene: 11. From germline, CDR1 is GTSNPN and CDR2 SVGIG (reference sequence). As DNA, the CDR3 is TGTGCCTGGAGGAGACTAGCGTCGATTGGTACCGGGGAGCTGTTTTTT. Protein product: CAWRRLASIGTGELFF.

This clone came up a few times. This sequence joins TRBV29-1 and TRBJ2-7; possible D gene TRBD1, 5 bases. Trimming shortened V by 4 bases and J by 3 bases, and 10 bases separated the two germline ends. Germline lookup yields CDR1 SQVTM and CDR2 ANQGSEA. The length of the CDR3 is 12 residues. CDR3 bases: TGCAGCGTTGGGGCAGGGAACTACGAGCAGTACTTC. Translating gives CSVGAGNYEQYF.

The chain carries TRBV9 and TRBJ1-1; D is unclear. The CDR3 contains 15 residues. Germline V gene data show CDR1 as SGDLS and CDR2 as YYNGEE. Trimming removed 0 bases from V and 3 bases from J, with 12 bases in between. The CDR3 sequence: CASSVGGGVHTEAFF. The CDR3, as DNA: TGTGCCAGCAGCGTAGGTGGTGGGGTACACACTGAAGCTTTCTTT.